The 31 T cell receptor beta chains given below trace back to one sample, sequenced in a study of T-cell reconstitution after alpha-beta-depleted transplantation in children. Molecular barcoding with unique molecular identifiers was used for the TCRbeta library. TCRdb ran MiXCR on the PCR reads and lists one entry per CDR3 protein. Of about 610,000 distinct CDR3 sequences in the sample, over 25% were seen once. The sample was PBMCs, taken before TCRalphabeta/CD19-depleted stem cell transplant. These receptors were obtained from a boy younger than two with Wiskott-Aldrich syndrome, due to receive a stem cell transplant.

The CDR3 DNA is TGTGCCAGCAGTCCCTCAGGGGAACGAACTGAAGCTTTCTTT. Protein: CASSPSGERTEAFF. The chain is built from TRBV7-9 and TRBJ1-1; D perhaps matches TRBD1 (6 bases). Germline assignment: CDR1 SEHNR and CDR2 FQNEAQ (reference sequence). Trimming stripped 6 bases from V and 5 bases from J, with 16 bases between. This CDR3 contains 14 residues.

This chain connects TRBV5-1 to TRBJ2-1, with D perhaps being TRBD1 or TRBD2 (5 bases each). Germline V gene sequence: CDR1 SGHRS, CDR2 YFSETQ. The CDR3 has 15 amino acids. V was trimmed by 4 bases and J by 7 bases, leaving 18 bases between them. Written as DNA, the CDR3 is TGCGCCAGCAGCATCCGGGACGCTGCTCAAAATGAGCAGTTCTTC. This codes for CASSIRDAAQNEQFF.

This clonotype was observed a few times. The chain couples TRBV6-5 to TRBJ1-2; D not certain. Germline V gene lookup returns CDR1 MNHEY and CDR2 SVGAGI. The CDR3 runs to 11 residues. V lost 6 bases and J lost 8, with 10 bases in between. The CDR3 loop is CASRMGRGYTF. The DNA for the CDR3 is TGTGCCAGCAGGATGGGCAGGGGCTACACCTTC.

V gene TRBV6-4 combines with J gene TRBJ2-7; possibly TRBD1 or TRBD2 for D (5 bases each). V gave up 5 bases and J gave up 7 bases, with 18 bases separating them. Germline CDR1 MRHNA, CDR2 SNTAGT. This CDR3 comprises 14 residues. As DNA, the CDR3 is TGTGCCAGCAGTCCCAAAACGGGGCCAGGGGAGCAGTACTTC. Its translation is CASSPKTGPGEQYF.

The J gene is TRBJ2-7, the V gene TRBV28; the match to TRBD1 covers 7 bases. Germline V gene sequence: CDR1 MDHEN, CDR2 SYDVKM. The V gene end was trimmed by 5 bases and the J gene end by 2 bases; junction bases not matched to a gene: 15. This CDR3 comprises 17 residues. The CDR3 DNA reads TGTGCCAGCAGTACGGGACAGACTAATCCGATCACCTACGAGCAGTACTTC. Protein product: CASSTGQTNPITYEQYF.

This clonotype has just a few counts. This rearrangement joins TRBV6-1 to TRBJ1-2; 10 bases are shared with TRBD1. The germline CDR1 and CDR2 sequences are MNHNS and SASEGT. V lost 5 bases, J lost 4 bases, and 7 bases stayed unmatched. The CDR3 covers 15 residues. The CDR3 DNA sequence: TGTGCCAGCAGTCCTTGGGACAGGGGACTCTATGGCTACACCTTC. Translated, it gives CASSPWDRGLYGYTF.

The chain combines TRBV25-1 with TRBJ2-7; D remains unclear. CDR3 length: 13 amino acids. In germline, CDR1 is MGHDK, CDR2 SYGVNS. Between the trimmed V and J ends, which lost 1 base and 3 bases, there was a span of 7 bases. CDR3 sequence: CASSEFRRYEQYF. CDR3 DNA sequence: TGTGCCAGCAGTGAATTTAGGCGCTACGAGCAGTACTTC.

The rearrangement joins TRBV6-5 to TRBJ2-7; 8 bases align to TRBD2. CDR1 MNHEY and CDR2 SVGAGI come from the germline V gene. J lost 6 bases, V lost 3 bases, and 4 bases had no gene match. CDR3 length equals 13 residues. The DNA of the CDR3 is TGTGCCAGCAGTTATCCGGCGGGAGGCGAGCAGTACTTC. Its translation: CASSYPAGGEQYF.

V is TRBV5-1 and J is TRBJ2-1, with D unresolved. Germline CDR1 SGHRS, CDR2 YFSETQ. The CDR3 has 14 residues. Trimming took 0 bases from V and 7 from J, leaving 11 bases between them. The CDR3: CASSLVLNVNEQFF. The DNA of the CDR3 is TGCGCCAGCAGCTTGGTCCTGAACGTTAATGAGCAGTTCTTC.

The rearrangement joins TRBV11-2 to TRBJ2-7; 11 bases map to TRBD2. V trimming: 5 bases; J trimming: 0 bases; junction bases outside the gene matches: 9. The germline V gene has CDR1 SGHAT and CDR2 FQNNGV. This CDR3 comprises 17 residues. CDR3 region: CASSEGLAAYFSYEQYF. In DNA form, the CDR3 reads TGTGCCAGCAGCGAGGGACTAGCGGCATACTTCTCCTACGAGCAGTACTTC.

Many counts were recorded for this clonotype. This chain connects TRBV5-1 to TRBJ1-2, with unresolved D. Germline CDR1 is SGHRS and CDR2 is YFSETQ. V gave up 0 bases and J gave up 1 base, with 7 bases separating them. The CDR3 is 14 amino acids. CDR3 loop: CASSLEGLNYGYTF. The CDR3 coding sequence is TGCGCCAGCAGCTTGGAAGGCCTTAACTATGGCTACACCTTC.

A few counts support this clonotype. J is TRBJ2-1 and V is TRBV9; 10 bases line up with TRBD2. Losses at the gene ends were 0 bases for V and 7 bases for J; bases not matched to a gene: 4. CDR3 length: 15 residues. CDR1 is SGDLS, CDR2 YYNGEE, per germline. The CDR3 sequence: CASSVDLAGDNEQFF. The CDR3 nucleotides read TGTGCCAGCAGCGTAGATCTAGCGGGAGATAATGAGCAGTTCTTC.

DNA for the CDR3: TGTGCCAGCACCTTAGGACAGGGTTTTGGCTACACCTTC. Its translation: CASTLGQGFGYTF. The genes are TRBV9 and TRBJ1-2, with 8 bases lining up with TRBD1. The CDR3 runs to 13 residues. Germline lookup yields CDR1 SGDLS and CDR2 YYNGEE. Trimming took 6 bases from V and 7 from J; bases not matched to a gene: 8. The full variable domain, with the rest looked up from reference TRBV9 and TRBJ1-2, is DSGVTQTPKHLITATGQRVTLRCSPRSGDLSVYWYQQSLDQGLQFLIQYYNGEERAKGNILERFSAQQFPDLHSELNLSSLELGDSALYFCASTLGQGFGYTFGSGTRLTVV.

This chain links TRBV27 with TRBJ1-1; weak D call: TRBD1 (5 bases). Looked up from germline, CDR1 is MNHEY and CDR2 is SMNVEV (reference sequence). The CDR3 sequence is 16 residues long. V was trimmed by 3 bases and J by 0 bases, leaving 14 bases between them. CDR3 sequence (DNA): TGTGCCAGCAGTTTTTCGTCAGGGTCGATGAACACTGAAGCTTTCTTT. Protein: CASSFSSGSMNTEAFF.

The chain has TRBV15 and TRBJ1-2; D unresolved. Germline lookup yields CDR1 LNHNV and CDR2 YYDKDF (reference sequence). Trimming pared 0 bases from V and 8 bases from J, leaving 7 bases between. There are 12 residues in the CDR3. CDR3 in DNA: TGTGCCACCAGCAGAGATCGCGCCGGCTACACCTTC. It codes for CATSRDRAGYTF.

This clonotype was recorded a few times. The chain combines TRBV18 with TRBJ2-2; 12 bases line up with TRBD2. The V gene end was trimmed by 2 bases and the J gene end by 6 bases; junction bases not matched to a gene: 13. Germline-derived CDR1 and CDR2 are KGHSH and LQKENI. CDR3 length: 19 residues. The CDR3 DNA follows: TGTGCCAGCTCACCAAAAACCTCACTAGCGGGAGGTTTCCCCGGGGAGCTGTTTTTT. Amino acids: CASSPKTSLAGGFPGELFF.

This clonotype was picked up one time. This clone may be a read error of a much larger clone one base away. V usage is TRBV28 and J usage is TRBJ2-1; 10 nucleotides match TRBD2. The J segment lost 0 bases and the V segment lost 6 bases, leaving 5 bases of the junction unmatched. The germline gives CDR1 MDHEN, CDR2 SYDVKM. The CDR3 has 16 amino acids. The CDR3 coding sequence is TGTGCCAGCAGCCAGACTAGCGGGCTCTCCTACAATGAGCAGTTCTTC. It yields the protein CASSQTSGLSYNEQFF. Based on the CDR3 plus reference TRBV28 and TRBJ2-1, the full variable domain is DVKVTQSSRYLVKRTGEKVFLECVQDMDHENMFWYRQDPGLGLRLIYFSYDVKMKEKGDIPEGYSVSREKKERFSLILESASTNQTSMYLCASSQTSGLSYNEQFFGPGTRLTVL.

V is TRBV5-1 and J is TRBJ1-1; D not resolved. The CDR3 has 13 residues. Looked up from germline, CDR1 is SGHRS and CDR2 is YFSETQ. The V end lost 3 bases, the J end lost 3 bases, and 9 bases lay between the germline ends. CDR3 loop: CASSYWVDTEAFF. CDR3 sequence (DNA): TGCGCCAGCAGCTATTGGGTGGACACTGAAGCTTTCTTT.

Only a few counts were recorded for this clonotype. The rearrangement uses TRBV3-1 and TRBJ2-1; D may be TRBD2 (6 bases). V was trimmed by 4 bases and J by 8 bases, leaving 9 bases between them. Germline CDR1 reads LGHDT; CDR2 reads YNNKEL (reference sequence). This CDR3 is built from 12 residues. The CDR3 spells CASSPGLDEQFF. Here the CDR3 DNA reads TGTGCCAGCAGCCCGGGACTGGATGAGCAGTTCTTC.

This clonotype has more than one count but fewer than ten. The chain is built from TRBV5-1 and TRBJ2-7, with D maybe TRBD1 (6 bases). Per the germline V gene, CDR1 is SGHRS and CDR2 is YFSETQ. The CDR3 has 13 residues. Trimming took 7 bases from V and 2 from J, leaving 13 bases between them. The CDR3 sequence: CASGIRGPYEQYF. The CDR3, as DNA: TGCGCCAGCGGGATCAGGGGCCCCTACGAGCAGTACTTC.

The J gene is TRBJ1-1, the V gene TRBV20-1, with TRBD1 matching over 7 bases. Germline lookup yields CDR1 DFQATT and CDR2 SNEGSKA (reference sequence). Germline trimming cut 6 bases from V and 0 bases from J; bases unmatched to any gene: 4. The length of the CDR3 is 13 residues. The CDR3 region has the DNA TGCAGTGCAAAAGGGACAGTGAACACTGAAGCTTTCTTT. Translation gives CSAKGTVNTEAFF.

This clonotype has a handful of counts. J is TRBJ1-1 and V is TRBV20-1; unclear D gene. Germline values: CDR1 DFQATT, CDR2 SNEGSKA (reference sequence). This CDR3 contains 13 residues. Trimming removed 3 bases at V and 1 base at J, with 9 bases between. CDR3 coding DNA: TGCAGTGCTAGCGTGTTTAAGAACACTGAAGCTTTCTTT. Its protein product is CSASVFKNTEAFF.

This clonotype was observed a handful of times. The chain combines TRBV5-1 with TRBJ2-2, with D hard to call. V lost 4 bases and J lost 2, with 12 bases in between. The V gene's germline CDR1 is SGHRS and CDR2 YFSETQ. CDR3 size: 15 residues. The CDR3 here is CASSPRTTNTGELFF. CDR3 sequence (DNA): TGCGCCAGCAGCCCTCGAACTACCAACACCGGGGAGCTGTTTTTT.

The CDR3 DNA sequence: TGCGCCAGCAGCGTGAAAGCGGGAGGCACCGGGGAGCTGTTTTTT. Translation gives CASSVKAGGTGELFF. This chain connects TRBV5-1 to TRBJ2-2; 9 bases map to TRBD2. This CDR3 comprises 15 residues. Germline V gene data show CDR1 as SGHRS and CDR2 as YFSETQ. After removal of 4 bases from V and 4 bases from J, the junction contained 5 bases not matched to a gene.

This clonotype was seen at least ten times. The V and J genes are TRBV28 and TRBJ2-7, with a weak D call TRBD2 (5 bases). The CDR3 loop spans 13 amino acids. Per the germline V gene, CDR1 is MDHEN and CDR2 is SYDVKM. V lost 3 bases, J lost 3 bases, and 9 bases lay in between. The CDR3 sequence is CASSFGGGYEQYF. CDR3 nucleotide sequence: TGTGCCAGCAGTTTTGGCGGAGGCTACGAGCAGTACTTC.

This chain connects TRBV20-1 to TRBJ2-3, with TRBD2 identical over 10 bases. The CDR3 runs 14 residues. Germline V lookup: CDR1 DFQATT, CDR2 SNEGSKA (reference sequence). V shed 3 bases, J shed 3 bases, and the junction held 3 bases outside the gene matches. For the CDR3, the DNA is TGCAGTGCTAGCCATAGCGGGAGGACAGATACGCAGTATTTT. This sequence encodes CSASHSGRTDTQYF.

This clonotype was counted only a few times. The chain couples TRBV29-1 to TRBJ1-1, with D unclear. V gave up 7 bases and J gave up 0 bases, with 12 bases separating them. Germline V gene lookup returns CDR1 SQVTM and CDR2 ANQGSEA. This CDR3 has 13 amino acids. This CDR3 reads CSASREMNTEAFF. The CDR3 DNA reads as TGCAGCGCTTCAAGGGAAATGAACACTGAAGCTTTCTTT.

This clonotype has a single count. J is TRBJ1-1 and V is TRBV20-1, with D unclear. Deletions cut 3 bases from V and 4 bases from J, with 9 bases between. This CDR3 spans 12 amino acids. Germline CDR1 and CDR2: DFQATT and SNEGSKA (reference sequence). CDR3 coding DNA: TGCAGTGCTAGGAGGAGCTCCACTGAAGCTTTCTTT. Amino acids: CSARRSSTEAFF.

V and J are TRBV10-3 and TRBJ1-4; possible D gene TRBD1, 6 bases. The CDR3 loop spans 15 amino acids. Germline-derived CDR1 and CDR2 are ENHRY and SYGVKD. Trimming cost V 2 bases and J 8 bases, with 15 bases left between them. The CDR3 nucleotides read TGTGCCATCAGTGAGCCCCGACAGGCTGGGGAAAAACTGTTTTTT. It yields the protein CAISEPRQAGEKLFF.

V and J are TRBV7-8 and TRBJ2-1; D gene ambiguous. In germline, CDR1 is SGHVS, CDR2 FQNEAQ. V dropped 4 bases and J dropped 1 base, with 17 bases sitting between them. The CDR3 extends over 17 amino acids. CDR3 in DNA: TGTGCCAGCAGCTCCACATCGGGTTCCGGTTCCTACAATGAGCAGTTCTTC. The encoded protein is CASSSTSGSGSYNEQFF. The variable domain in full, completed from reference TRBV7-8 and TRBJ2-1, reads GAGVSQSPRYKVAKRGQDVALRCDPISGHVSLFWYQQALGQGPEFLTYFQNEAQLDKSGLPSDRFFAERPEGSVSTLKIQRTQQEDSAVYLCASSSTSGSGSYNEQFFGPGTRLTVL.

The V and J genes are TRBV6-1 and TRBJ2-6; D not resolved. From germline, CDR1 is MNHNS and CDR2 SASEGT. This CDR3 has 14 amino acids. The germline V and J ends were trimmed by 6 bases and 2 bases, with 8 bases remaining between them. Here the CDR3 DNA reads TGTGCCAGCAGCCATCAAACTGGGGCCAACGTCCTGACTTTC. Translated: CASSHQTGANVLTF.